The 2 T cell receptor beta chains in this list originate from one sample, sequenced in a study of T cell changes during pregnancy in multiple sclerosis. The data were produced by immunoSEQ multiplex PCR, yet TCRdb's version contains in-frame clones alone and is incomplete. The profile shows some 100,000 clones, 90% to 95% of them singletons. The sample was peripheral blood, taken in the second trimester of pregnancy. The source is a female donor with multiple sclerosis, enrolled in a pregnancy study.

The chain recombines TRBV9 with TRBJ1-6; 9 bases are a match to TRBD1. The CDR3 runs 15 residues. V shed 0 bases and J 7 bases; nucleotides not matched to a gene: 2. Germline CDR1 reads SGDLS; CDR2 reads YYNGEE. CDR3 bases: TGTGCCAGCAGCGTAGTTGACAGGGGGAATTCACCCCTCCACTTT. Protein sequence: CASSVVDRGNSPLHF.

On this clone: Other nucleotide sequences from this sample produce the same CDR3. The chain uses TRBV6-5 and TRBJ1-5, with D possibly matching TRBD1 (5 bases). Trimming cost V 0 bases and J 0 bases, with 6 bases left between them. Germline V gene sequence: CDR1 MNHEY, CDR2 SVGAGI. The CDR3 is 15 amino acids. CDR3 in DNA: TGTGCCAGCAGTTACTCGCAGGGTAGCAATCAGCCCCAGCATTTT. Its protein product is CASSYSQGSNQPQHF.